This TCR beta chain was sequenced in a study of molecular identifiers for immune sequencing clone quantification. This clonotype was seen repeatedly, ten times or more. Its antigen is undetermined. CD8+CD4-CCR7+CD45RA+ cells were sorted as naive CD8 T cells. Study findings and constraints: More than 99% of effector molecules, versus under 1% of naive-cell molecules, belonged to clones above 20 RNA copies.

TCRdb re-called the PCR reads through MiXCR, storing one row per CDR3 protein. The sample records hundreds of thousands of distinct CDR3 sequences, about 23% being singletons. CDR1 is DFQATT, CDR2 SNEGSKA, per germline (reference sequence). Trimming removed 4 bases at V and 3 bases at J, with 10 bases between. The CDR3 loop spans 12 amino acids. This receptor was obtained from a human donor in good health. Some libraries in this study had Jurkat cell RNA spiked in. This chain joins TRBV20-1 and TRBJ2-7; TRBD1 is a possible D gene (6 bases). The specimen sequenced was naive CD8+ T cells from blood, with Jurkat cell RNA spiked in. The subset is: FACS-sorted CD8+CD4-CCR7+CD45RA+ naive T cells. Here the CDR3 DNA reads TGCAGTGCTAAAGGACAGCTCTACGAGCAGTACTTC. Translated: CSAKGQLYEQYF.